Listed below are T cell receptor beta chains from one sample, sequenced in a study of blood T cell repertoires in COVID-19. Only in-frame clones appear in the TCRdb table, and some are missing; sequencing was by immunoSEQ multiplex PCR. This sample carries about 59,000 clones, about 90% of them seen once, and the ten largest clones take roughly 5.3%. Sequenced input: peripheral blood. Source of these receptors: a man older than 75 in a cohort sampled during active COVID-19. The CDR3 runs from the conserved cysteine through the conserved F or W. The order of the fields is clone size, V gene, D gene, J gene, CDR3 DNA, CDR3 protein. D genes are given only for firm matches. Clone size is not always given. Where it is, it says once, few, many or a class for expanded clones.

clone_size: .; v_call: TRBV3-1/TRBV3-2; d_call: TRBD2; j_call: TRBJ2-1; cdr3_nt: TGTGCCAGCAGCCAAGATCGGGAGCGGGGGCTTTTGGAAAATGAGCAGTTCTTC; cdr3_aa: CASSQDRERGLLENEQFF
clone_size: .; v_call: TRBV6-2/TRBV6-3; d_call: TRBD1; j_call: TRBJ1-1; cdr3_nt: TGTGCCAGCAGTTACCTTCGACAGGGGACTGAAGCTTTCTTT; cdr3_aa: CASSYLRQGTEAFF
clone_size: few; v_call: TRBV4-1; d_call: .; j_call: TRBJ1-2; cdr3_nt: TGCGCCAGCAGCCAAGAAGGGTCAGGGTTAGGTGGCTACACCTTC; cdr3_aa: CASSQEGSGLGGYTF
clone_size: once; v_call: TRBV11-2; d_call: TRBD1; j_call: TRBJ1-1; cdr3_nt: TGTGCCAGCAGCCTCTTGACAGGGCCCAAGGTCCTTACTGAAGCTTTCTTT; cdr3_aa: CASSLLTGPKVLTEAFF
clone_size: .; v_call: TRBV7-3; d_call: .; j_call: TRBJ2-1; cdr3_nt: TGTGCCAGCAGCCGGACTGGGGGGGCGCATGAGCAGTTCTTC; cdr3_aa: CASSRTGGAHEQFF
clone_size: .; v_call: TRBV5-6; d_call: .; j_call: TRBJ1-3; cdr3_nt: TGTGCCAGCAGCTTGGAACAGAACTCTGGAAACACCATATATTTT; cdr3_aa: CASSLEQNSGNTIYF
clone_size: .; v_call: TRBV5-4; d_call: TRBD1; j_call: TRBJ2-3; cdr3_nt: TGTGCCAGCAGCTTGGTGGGACAGCTAAGCACAGATACGCAGTATTTT; cdr3_aa: CASSLVGQLSTDTQYF
clone_size: .; v_call: TRBV6-5; d_call: TRBD1; j_call: TRBJ1-2; cdr3_nt: TGTGCCAGCAGTTCCACGACAGGGATTAGAGGCTACACCTTC; cdr3_aa: CASSSTTGIRGYTF
clone_size: .; v_call: TRBV2; d_call: .; j_call: TRBJ1-5; cdr3_nt: TGTGCCAGCAGTGGACTCAGGGAGGGGCAGCCCCAGCATTTT; cdr3_aa: CASSGLREGQPQHF
clone_size: .; v_call: TRBV7-3; d_call: .; j_call: TRBJ2-5; cdr3_nt: TGTGCCAGCAGCTTGGGGGCGCGGGAGACCCAGTACTTC; cdr3_aa: CASSLGARETQYF
clone_size: once; v_call: TRBV7-2; d_call: .; j_call: TRBJ2-7; cdr3_nt: TGTGCCAGCAGCACCAAGGGGTCAACAGGGCACTCCTACGAGCAGTACTTC; cdr3_aa: CASSTKGSTGHSYEQYF
clone_size: .; v_call: TRBV4-2; d_call: TRBD1; j_call: TRBJ2-2; cdr3_nt: TGTGCCAGCAGCCCGGACTGGACAGGCCCTACGAACACCGGGGAGCTGTTTTTT; cdr3_aa: CASSPDWTGPTNTGELFF
clone_size: .; v_call: TRBV6-4; d_call: TRBD2; j_call: TRBJ2-3; cdr3_nt: TGTGCCAGCAGTGCCCGGACTAGCGGGGGGGTCGCAGATACGCAGTATTTT; cdr3_aa: CASSARTSGGVADTQYF
clone_size: .; v_call: TRBV6-5; d_call: .; j_call: TRBJ1-1; cdr3_nt: TGTGCCAGCAGTTACGACAGGACCTACACTGAAGCTTTCTTT; cdr3_aa: CASSYDRTYTEAFF
clone_size: .; v_call: TRBV19; d_call: TRBD1; j_call: TRBJ1-2; cdr3_nt: TGTGCCAGTAGTATTCGGGACAGGGACTATGGCTACACCTTC; cdr3_aa: CASSIRDRDYGYTF
clone_size: .; v_call: TRBV11-2; d_call: TRBD2; j_call: TRBJ2-2; cdr3_nt: TGTGCCAGCAGCTTAGTCCGGCTAGCGGGGGCGAACACCGGGGAGCTGTTTTTT; cdr3_aa: CASSLVRLAGANTGELFF
clone_size: .; v_call: TRBV5-4; d_call: .; j_call: TRBJ1-3; cdr3_nt: TGTGCCAGCAGTAGGGACAAGATGCCTGGAAACACCATATATTTT; cdr3_aa: CASSRDKMPGNTIYF
clone_size: .; v_call: TRBV5-1; d_call: .; j_call: TRBJ2-3; cdr3_nt: TGCGCCAGCAGCTTGGACAGGGTGGCCACAGATACGCAGTATTTT; cdr3_aa: CASSLDRVATDTQYF
clone_size: .; v_call: TRBV20-1; d_call: .; j_call: TRBJ2-2; cdr3_nt: TGCAGTGCTAGTTCAGGGGTAACCGGGGAGCTGTTTTTT; cdr3_aa: CSASSGVTGELFF
clone_size: .; v_call: TRBV4-1; d_call: .; j_call: TRBJ1-1; cdr3_nt: TGCGCCAGCAGCCAACCCCAGGGAGGGAATCCCAAAGCTTTCTTT; cdr3_aa: CASSQPQGGNPKAFF
clone_size: .; v_call: TRBV2; d_call: TRBD2; j_call: TRBJ2-3; cdr3_nt: TGTGCCAGCAGTGAGACTAGCGGGATTACGCAGTATTTT; cdr3_aa: CASSETSGITQYF
clone_size: .; v_call: TRBV19; d_call: TRBD1; j_call: TRBJ1-2; cdr3_nt: TGTGCCAGTAGTATTTGGGCTGCCAGGGGGCTTTATGGCTACACCTTC; cdr3_aa: CASSIWAARGLYGYTF
clone_size: .; v_call: TRBV30; d_call: .; j_call: TRBJ1-1; cdr3_nt: TGTGCCTGGACAGGGGTCACTGAAGCTTTCTTT; cdr3_aa: CAWTGVTEAFF
clone_size: .; v_call: TRBV4-3; d_call: TRBD1; j_call: TRBJ2-5; cdr3_nt: TGCGCCAGCAGCCATACGACAGGGGGCGCGGAGACCCAGTACTTC; cdr3_aa: CASSHTTGGAETQYF
clone_size: .; v_call: TRBV7-2; d_call: TRBD1; j_call: TRBJ1-2; cdr3_nt: TGTGCCAGCAGCTTAGGGGCAGGGGGCAGTGGCTACACCTTC; cdr3_aa: CASSLGAGGSGYTF